A single sample gave rise to the 5 T cell receptor beta chains below, sequenced in a study of blood T cell repertoires in COVID-19. Method: immunoSEQ multiplex PCR; TCRdb's copy keeps in-frame clones and lacks some. The table includes some 140,000 clones, approximately 83% detected once. The material sequenced was peripheral blood. The origin of the receptors is a woman of 80 years or more with acute or convalescent COVID-19.

The chain uses TRBV6-5 and TRBJ2-5, with 10 nucleotides matching TRBD2. The CDR3 consists of 14 residues. The germline V gene encodes CDR1 MNHEY and CDR2 SVGAGI. Losses at the gene ends were 6 bases for V and 5 bases for J; bases not matched to a gene: 6. The CDR3 spells CASSLLLAGETQYF. CDR3 nucleotide sequence: TGTGCCAGCAGCCTGCTACTAGCGGGGGAGACCCAGTACTTC.

The chain employs TRBV4-1 and TRBJ2-7, with D uncertain. The CDR3 extends over 13 amino acids. Trimming pared 0 bases from V and 5 bases from J, leaving 8 bases between. Germline V gene sequence: CDR1 MGHRA, CDR2 YSYEKL. DNA of the CDR3: TGCGCCAGCAGCCAAGAACAGTTGGACGAGCAGTACTTC. Translated: CASSQEQLDEQYF.

This clone was seen a few times. The genes are TRBV9 and TRBJ2-7; TRBD1 matches at 9 bases. CDR1 and CDR2 from the germline V gene are SGDLS and YYNGEE. The junction had 4 bases not matched to a gene; V was cut back by 1 base and J by 5 bases. CDR3 length: 14 residues. The CDR3 loop is CASSVKRQGDEQYF. CDR3 nucleotide sequence: TGTGCCAGCAGCGTAAAGAGACAGGGGGACGAGCAGTACTTC. The full variable domain, completed using reference TRBV9 and TRBJ2-7, is DSGVTQTPKHLITATGQRVTLRCSPRSGDLSVYWYQQSLDQGLQFLIQYYNGEERAKGNILERFSAQQFPDLHSELNLSSLELGDSALYFCASSVKRQGDEQYFGPGTRLTVT.

The count of this clone is one. This rearrangement joins TRBV2 to TRBJ1-2, with D possibly matching TRBD1 (6 bases). Germline CDR1 reads SNHLY; CDR2 reads FYNNEI. The CDR3 runs 13 residues. Trimming cost V 5 bases and J 4 bases, with 11 bases left between them. The CDR3 sequence: CASSSGEGYGYTF. DNA for the CDR3: TGTGCCAGCAGTTCAGGGGAAGGCTATGGCTACACCTTC.

The rearrangement joins TRBV2 to TRBJ1-3; tentatively, D is TRBD1 (5 bases). The V gene's germline CDR1 is SNHLY and CDR2 FYNNEI. The CDR3 sequence is 14 residues long. Trimming shortened V by 6 bases and J by 1 base, and 10 bases separated the two germline ends. The CDR3 coding sequence is TGTGCCAGCAGGCGGGGGGATTCTGGAAACACCATATATTTT. Its translation: CASRRGDSGNTIYF.